This T cell receptor beta chain was identified during a study of cytomegalovirus exposure and HLA in healthy donors. Study-wide results and limits: Later on, a genetic analysis was performed. It linked a missense variant in DCLRE1C with V- and J-gene trimming of TCR beta. There were reportedly fewer N-insertions in an Asian-associated ancestry cluster than the approximately 600-donor mean, in a later analysis.

60 Vbeta and 13 Jbeta primers were used in PCR. The repertoire was sequenced with immunoSEQ multiplex PCR; TCRdb's copy has only in-frame clones and lacks some. The sample carries about 140,000 clones, around 63% recorded once. Notes on this clone: Its antigen is unknown.

Sequencing was performed on PBMCs. The sequence derives from a human donor in good health.

The CDR3 reads CASSQETGGDRGYEQYF. DNA for the CDR3: TGCGCCAGCAGCCAAGAAACTGGGGGTGACAGGGGCTACGAGCAGTACTTC. The V gene is TRBV4-1, the J gene TRBJ2-7, with 8 bases lining up with TRBD1. V dropped 0 bases and J dropped 3; count of bases not matched to a gene: 10. The CDR3 covers 17 residues. The germline V gene has CDR1 MGHRA and CDR2 YSYEKL.